Below, 9 T cell receptor beta chains from the same sample are listed, as sequenced in a study of T cell responses to AZD1222 COVID-19 vaccine. The method was immunoSEQ multiplex PCR; TCRdb's version includes in-frame clones alone and lacks a portion of them. The profile shows over 95,000 clones, approximately 90% of them singletons. The source material was peripheral blood, sampled on day 0 of AZD1222 vaccination. The receptors here all came from an adult in good health.

The chain recombines TRBV20-1 with TRBJ1-1; no clear D gene. V lost 3 bases, J lost 4 bases, and 6 bases lay in between. Germline V gives CDR1 DFQATT, CDR2 SNEGSKA (reference sequence). The CDR3 totals 11 residues. CDR3 DNA: TGCAGTGCTAGCTGGGCCACTGAAGCTTTCTTT. Encoded protein: CSASWATEAFF.

The chain links TRBV5-6 to TRBJ1-1; 7 nucleotides align to TRBD1. Germline V gene data show CDR1 as SGHDT and CDR2 as YYEEEE. Unmatched junction bases numbered 8, after V lost 1 base and J lost 8 bases. This CDR3 comprises 14 residues. The CDR3 DNA is TGTGCCAGCAGCTTGAAAGGGGGCGCAACCGAAGCTTTCTTT. Translated: CASSLKGGATEAFF.

This chain connects TRBV7-6 to TRBJ1-6; D possibly corresponds to TRBD1 (5 bases). V dropped 3 bases and J dropped 8 bases, with 17 bases sitting between them. Germline V CDR1 and CDR2: SGHVS, FNYEAQ. The CDR3 loop spans 16 amino acids. The CDR3 region is CASSLGDQNTHSPLHF. The CDR3 region has the DNA TGTGCCAGCAGCTTGGGGGACCAAAATACCCATTCACCCCTCCACTTT.

The J gene is TRBJ1-4, the V gene TRBV7-2, with 7 bases matching TRBD1. Germline lookup yields CDR1 SGHTA and CDR2 FQGNSA. The CDR3 contains 15 residues. V dropped 1 base and J dropped 4; count of bases not matched to a gene: 3. This CDR3 reads CASSLDGTVNEKLFF. The CDR3 nucleotides read TGTGCCAGCAGCTTAGACGGGACAGTTAATGAAAAACTGTTTTTT. The full variable domain, in which reference TRBV7-2 and TRBJ1-4 provide the parts outside the CDR3, is GAGVSQSPSNKVTEKGKDVELRCDPISGHTALYWYRQSLGQGLEFLIYFQGNSAPDKSGLPSDRFSAERTGGSVSTLTIQRTQQEDSAVYLCASSLDGTVNEKLFFGSGTQLSVL.

This clone has more than one count but fewer than ten. V and J are TRBV7-8 and TRBJ2-7; 12 bases fit TRBD2. The CDR3 sequence is 15 residues long. Germline V gene data show CDR1 as SGHVS and CDR2 as FQNEAQ. J gave up 5 bases and V 4 bases, and 6 bases lay outside the gene matches. CDR3 DNA: TGTGCCAGCAGCTCGACTAGCGGGAGTTCTAACGAGCAGTACTTC. Protein: CASSSTSGSSNEQYF.

The chain combines TRBV28 with TRBJ2-7; TRBD1 matches at 9 bases. Germline V gene lookup returns CDR1 MDHEN and CDR2 SYDVKM. This CDR3 region has 15 residues. V lost 4 bases to trimming and J lost 2 bases; unmatched junction nucleotides: 6. CDR3 in DNA: TGTGCCAGCAGTTCTCCCTGGACAGGGGCCTACGAGCAGTACTTC. Its translation: CASSSPWTGAYEQYF.

In its sample, this clone was seen a few times. The chain uses TRBV18 and TRBJ1-2; D uncertain. The CDR3 is made up of 12 amino acids. Germline V gene sequence: CDR1 KGHSH, CDR2 LQKENI. V was clipped by 5 bases and J by 4 bases, with 8 bases between them. Here the CDR3 reads CASSNNGYGYTF. CDR3 nucleotide sequence: TGTGCCAGCTCAAACAACGGCTATGGCTACACCTTC.

The chain has TRBV30 and TRBJ2-7; D is unclear. The V end was cut by 2 bases, the J end by 7 bases, with 12 bases between. The CDR3 is made up of 12 amino acids. Germline CDR1 GTSNPN, CDR2 SVGIG (reference sequence). The CDR3, as DNA: TGTGCCTGGAGTCTTATAGGGCGAGAGCAGTACTTC. This translates into CAWSLIGREQYF.

The chain employs TRBV7-3 and TRBJ2-5; 9 nucleotides match TRBD1. J gave up 3 bases and V 5 bases, and 4 bases lay outside the gene matches. Germline V gene lookup returns CDR1 SGHTA and CDR2 FQGTGA. The CDR3 spans 14 residues. For the CDR3, the DNA is TGTGCCAGCAGCCCAGGACAGGGGAAAGAGACCCAGTACTTC. Translating it yields CASSPGQGKETQYF.